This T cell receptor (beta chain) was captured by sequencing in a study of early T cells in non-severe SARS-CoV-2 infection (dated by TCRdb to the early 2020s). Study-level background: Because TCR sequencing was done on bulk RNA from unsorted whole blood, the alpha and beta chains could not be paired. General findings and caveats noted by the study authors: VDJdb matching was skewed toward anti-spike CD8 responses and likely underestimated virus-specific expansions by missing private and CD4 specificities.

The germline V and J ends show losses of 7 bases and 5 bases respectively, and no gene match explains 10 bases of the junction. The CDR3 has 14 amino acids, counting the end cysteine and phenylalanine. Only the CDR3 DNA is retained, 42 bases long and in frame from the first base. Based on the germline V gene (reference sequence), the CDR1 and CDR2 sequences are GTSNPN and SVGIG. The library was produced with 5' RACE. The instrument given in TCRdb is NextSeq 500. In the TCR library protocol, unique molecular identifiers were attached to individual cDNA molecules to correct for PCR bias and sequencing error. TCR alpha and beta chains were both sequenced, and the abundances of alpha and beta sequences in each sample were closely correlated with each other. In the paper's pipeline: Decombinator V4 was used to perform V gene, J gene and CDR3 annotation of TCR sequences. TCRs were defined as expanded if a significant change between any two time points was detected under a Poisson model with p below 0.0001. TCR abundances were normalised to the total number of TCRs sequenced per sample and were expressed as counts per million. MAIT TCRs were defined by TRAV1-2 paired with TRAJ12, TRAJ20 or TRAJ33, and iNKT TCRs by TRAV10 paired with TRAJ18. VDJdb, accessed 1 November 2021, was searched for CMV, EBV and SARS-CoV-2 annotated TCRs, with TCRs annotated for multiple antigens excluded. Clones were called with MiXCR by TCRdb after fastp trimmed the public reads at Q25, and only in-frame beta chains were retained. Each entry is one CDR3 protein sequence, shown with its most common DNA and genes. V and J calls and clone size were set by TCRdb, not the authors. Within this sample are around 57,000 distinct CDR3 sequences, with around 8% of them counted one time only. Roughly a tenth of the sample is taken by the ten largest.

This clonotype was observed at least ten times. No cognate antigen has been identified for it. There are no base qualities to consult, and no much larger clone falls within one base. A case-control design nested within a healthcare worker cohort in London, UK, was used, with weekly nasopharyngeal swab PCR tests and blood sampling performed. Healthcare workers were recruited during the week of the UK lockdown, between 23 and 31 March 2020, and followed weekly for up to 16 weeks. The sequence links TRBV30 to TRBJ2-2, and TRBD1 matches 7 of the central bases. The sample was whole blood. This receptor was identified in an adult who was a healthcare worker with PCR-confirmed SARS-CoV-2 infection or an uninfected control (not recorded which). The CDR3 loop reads CASQTGMGTGELFF. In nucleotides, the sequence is TGTGCCTCCCAGACAGGGATGGGGACCGGGGAGCTGTTTTTT.